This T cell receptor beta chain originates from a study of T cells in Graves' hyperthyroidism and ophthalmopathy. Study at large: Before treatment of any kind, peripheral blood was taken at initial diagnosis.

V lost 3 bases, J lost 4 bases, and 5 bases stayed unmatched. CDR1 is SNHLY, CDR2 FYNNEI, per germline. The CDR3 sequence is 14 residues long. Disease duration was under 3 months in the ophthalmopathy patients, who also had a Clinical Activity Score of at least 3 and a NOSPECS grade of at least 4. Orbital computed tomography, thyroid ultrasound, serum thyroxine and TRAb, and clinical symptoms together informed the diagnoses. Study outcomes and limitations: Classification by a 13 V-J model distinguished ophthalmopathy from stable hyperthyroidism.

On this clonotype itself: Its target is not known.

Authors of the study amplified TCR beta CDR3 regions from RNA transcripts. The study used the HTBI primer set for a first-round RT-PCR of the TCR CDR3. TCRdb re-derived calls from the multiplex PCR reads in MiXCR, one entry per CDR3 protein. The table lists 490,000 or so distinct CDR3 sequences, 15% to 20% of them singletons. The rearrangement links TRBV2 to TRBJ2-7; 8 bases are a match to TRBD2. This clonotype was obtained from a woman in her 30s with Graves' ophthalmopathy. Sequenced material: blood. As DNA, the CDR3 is TGTGCCAGCAGTGAGGGAGCGGGAGCGTACGAGCAGTACTTC. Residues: CASSEGAGAYEQYF. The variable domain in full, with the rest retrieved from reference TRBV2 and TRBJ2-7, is EPEVTQTPSHQVTQMGQEVILRCVPISNHLYFYWYRQILGQKVEFLVSFYNNEISEKSEIFDDQFSVERPDGSNFTLKIRSTKLEDSAMYFCASSEGAGAYEQYFGPGTRLTVT.